This T cell receptor beta chain was documented in a study of cytomegalovirus exposure and HLA in healthy donors. Whole-study results and caveats: About 87% or about 30% of the time was how often most TCR beta V segments were productive, according to an earlier analysis.

The germline CDR1 and CDR2 sequences are SGHKS and YYEKEE (reference sequence). V gave up 2 bases and J gave up 1 base; unmatched junction bases: 7. CDR3 length: 16 amino acids. Remarks on this clone: Its antigen is unidentified.

PCR primers comprised 60 Vbeta and 13 Jbeta primers. The table came from immunoSEQ multiplex PCR; TCRdb's copy has only in-frame clones and leaves some out. Here the sample spans under 150,000 clones, around 80% being singletons. The chain recombines TRBV5-5 with TRBJ2-7; 9 bases fit TRBD1. Sequencing was performed on PBMCs. The TCR originated in a woman between 18 and 29 years old in good health and CMV-seronegative. CDR3 DNA: TGTGCCAGCAGCTTCCCCACCGGGACAGGGTCCTACGAGCAGTACTTC. Translating gives CASSFPTGTGSYEQYF.